The rows below give T cell receptor beta chains drawn from one sample of a study of shared clonotypes between healthy human individuals. Produced via immunoSEQ multiplex PCR; TCRdb's table is partial and in-frame only. The table shows over 2,000,000 clones, with roughly 95% occurring only once. Sequenced input: naive CD8+ T cells from PBMCs. These receptors all come from a man aged 18 to 29 in good health. Some clones in this sample may be carry-over from other donors' samples. Both conserved end residues are trimmed from each CDR3. The order of the fields is V gene, J gene, CDR3 protein.

TRBV9	TRBJ1-1	ASSVLLNTEAF
TRBV29-1	TRBJ2-1	SVDPGRANDEQF
TRBV13	TRBJ2-1	ASSIPTGARRNEQF
TRBV29-1	TRBJ1-2	SAPPEGHWNGYT
TRBV14	TRBJ2-6	ASSPAFSGANVLT
TRBV4-1	TRBJ1-1	ASSHQGRATEAF
TRBV7-9	TRBJ2-5	ASSPPGRYQETQY
TRBV4-1	TRBJ2-1	ASSQLGLAGNEQF
TRBV4-1	TRBJ2-1	ASSQKTRGWDEQF
TRBV28	TRBJ2-7	ASRGTWVGDEQY
TRBV7-9	TRBJ2-7	ASSGWGKSSYEQY
TRBV28	TRBJ2-7	ASSRSTGTDEQY
TRBV7-3	TRBJ2-2	ACAWGSSGELF
TRBV6-5	TRBJ1-5	ASSPTGNQPQH
TRBV5-1	TRBJ1-1	ASSPTPGGMMNTEAF
TRBV4-1	TRBJ2-7	ASSQAGGPSDEQY
TRBV4-3	TRBJ2-4	ASSQDYTGKGNIQY
TRBV13	TRBJ2-5	ASSLSASRAETQY
TRBV28	TRBJ2-5	ASNQILGLEGLAETQY
TRBV5-1	TRBJ1-1	ASSLETGGNTEAF
TRBV27	TRBJ2-6	ASSLSRNSGANVLT
TRBV28	TRBJ2-7	ASSVTPPGAVQY
TRBV4-1	TRBJ1-1	ASSRVEGSTEAF
TRBV10-1	TRBJ2-7	ASSARSRPYEQY
TRBV19	TRBJ1-4	ASLDSRVPEKLF
TRBV9	TRBJ2-2	ASSVGDTYFGELF
TRBV4-1	TRBJ2-2	ASSQDSRGAGELF
TRBV15	TRBJ2-1	ATSSQRVLEAGEQF
TRBV6-5	TRBJ1-2	ASTLTAGVPYT
TRBV12-5	TRBJ2-2	ASGPHTGELF
TRBV19	TRBJ1-1	ASSIEGLGVVNTEAF
TRBV2	TRBJ2-7	ASSAAGTTMEQY
TRBV27	TRBJ2-7	ASKPGTGVRDEQY
TRBV30	TRBJ1-2	ASIRQTERNYGYT
TRBV27	TRBJ2-7	ASSLLPGTDEQY
TRBV27	TRBJ1-2	ASSLSGTGDYGYT
TRBV7-9	TRBJ2-7	ASSPRSMPNEQY
TRBV5-1	TRBJ1-1	ASSLAVGGNTEAF
TRBV7-8	TRBJ2-5	ASSRLYTGQGRETQY
TRBV11-2	TRBJ2-2	ASSSILYPGELF
TRBV15	TRBJ1-1	ATSVGGEGTEAF
TRBV27	TRBJ2-3	ASSLFAESTDTQY
TRBV27	TRBJ2-7	ASTSRALNYEQY
TRBV4-2	TRBJ1-5	ASSSREQGLNQPQH
TRBV28	TRBJ1-1	ATRRRTEAF
TRBV11-2	TRBJ2-7	ASSSAQGLVRYEQY
TRBV19	TRBJ2-7	ASSPRDSSYEQY
TRBV11-1	TRBJ2-5	ASSLGRSIMETQY
TRBV19	TRBJ2-3	ASRGDTQY
TRBV5-8	TRBJ2-1	ASSPEGLAGVREQF
TRBV5-4	TRBJ1-2	ASSLGLGRARNYGYT
TRBV5-1	TRBJ2-6	ASSLYSRPSGANVLT
TRBV5-4	TRBJ2-5	ASSSGVGRETQY
TRBV27	TRBJ2-7	ASSSPGQGKGEQY
TRBV4-1	TRBJ1-3	ASSQTVDSGNTIY
TRBV29-1	TRBJ2-7	SVRTSGSYEQY
TRBV19	TRBJ2-1	ASSDNEQF
TRBV7-8	TRBJ2-1	ASSRGGEQF
TRBV9	TRBJ2-1	ASTLSAHSSSYNEQF